This T cell receptor (beta chain) was obtained from a study of response to subunit inactivated influenza vaccine. V was trimmed by 6 bases and J by 4 bases, leaving 12 bases between them. The CDR3 consists of 13 residues. At least ten counts were recorded for this clonotype. TCRdb re-derived calls from the RT-PCR reads in MiXCR, one entry per CDR3 protein. Here the sample spans some 200,000 distinct CDR3 sequences, 9.5% to 15% being singletons. These records were also assigned to another study, of T cells expressing NK-cell markers. That paper adds: In generating TCR beta cDNA, 5'RACE template switching with UMIs was used.

This sequence was found in a man in his fifties who received an inactivated influenza vaccine. Sequences were derived from CD8+ T cells sorted from PBMCs, sampled 12 days after vaccination. The chain employs TRBV12-3 or TRBV12-4 and TRBJ1-2; D uncertain. This CDR3 is CASSPSRTYGYTF. CDR3 bases: TGTGCCAGCAGCCCGAGTAGGACCTATGGCTACACCTTC.